This TCR beta chain is drawn from a study of blood T cell repertoires in COVID-19. For the study at large: Sample material is recorded as cDNA or gDNA derived from T cells, B-cell-depleted T cells, or PBMCs.

V was pared by 4 bases and J by 2 bases, with 2 bases of the junction left unmatched. This CDR3 is built from 15 residues. The germline CDR1 and CDR2 sequences are SGHRS and YFSETQ. In the authors' workflow: Scientists estimated how many nucleated cells there were by amplifying reference gene primers. Clones were sequenced by immunoSEQ multiplex PCR, and TCRdb holds only the in-frame ones, with some missing. The V and J calls and clone size were taken over from that table, and D and trimming were inferred from the DNA. The data contain about 180,000 clones, roughly 84% of them singletons. Seattle enrolled patients during active infection and tracked them longitudinally.

The sequence was obtained from a person aged 65-85 years with COVID-19, enrolled during active disease. The sample was peripheral blood. V usage is TRBV5-1 and J usage is TRBJ2-2, with 10 bases that match TRBD2. DNA for the CDR3: TGCGCCAGCAGCCAACTAGCGGGAAACACCGGGGAGCTGTTTTTT. Its translation is CASSQLAGNTGELFF.